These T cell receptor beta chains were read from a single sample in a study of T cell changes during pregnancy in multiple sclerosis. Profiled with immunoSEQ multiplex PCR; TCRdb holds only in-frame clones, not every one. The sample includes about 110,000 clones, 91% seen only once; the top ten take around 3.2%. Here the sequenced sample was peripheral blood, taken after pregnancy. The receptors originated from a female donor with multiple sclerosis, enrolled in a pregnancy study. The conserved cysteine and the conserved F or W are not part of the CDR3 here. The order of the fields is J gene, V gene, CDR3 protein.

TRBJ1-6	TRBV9	ASSPMTGGNSPLH
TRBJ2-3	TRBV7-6	ASSSGGDPDTQY
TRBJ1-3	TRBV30	AWSAPLRGHIGNTIY
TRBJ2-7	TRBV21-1	ASNSNCRRRPREQY
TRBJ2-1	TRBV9	ASSGIGGATYNEQF
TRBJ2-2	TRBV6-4	ASSDSGGTGELF
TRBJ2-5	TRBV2	ASSDFGTQY
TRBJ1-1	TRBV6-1	ASKGTGAETEAF
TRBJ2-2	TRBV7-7	ATGVRPNTGELF
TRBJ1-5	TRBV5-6	ASSSGGSRAQH
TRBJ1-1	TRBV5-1	ASSLWGDTEAF
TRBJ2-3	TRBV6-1	ASSDYRELATDTQY
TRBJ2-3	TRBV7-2	ASSRWGQSTDTQY
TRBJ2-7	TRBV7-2	ASSLVASGGPTYEQY
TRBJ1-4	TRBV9	ASSVGQGKIEKLF
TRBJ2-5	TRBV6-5	ASRRAGGGETQY
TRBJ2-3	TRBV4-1	ASSQLTSGGFTDTQY
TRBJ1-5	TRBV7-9	ASSLDGQPQH
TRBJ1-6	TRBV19	ASQIADRAVSPLH
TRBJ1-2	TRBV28	ASSFREWGYT
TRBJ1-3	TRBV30	AWSATASGNTIY
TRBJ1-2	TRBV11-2	ASSSRLDYT
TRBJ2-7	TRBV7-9	ASSLGALAGGFYEQY
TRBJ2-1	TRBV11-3	ASSLDSYSYNEQF
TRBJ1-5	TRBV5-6	ASSFLGVGQPQH
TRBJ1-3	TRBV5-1	ASSLAGGAYGNTIY
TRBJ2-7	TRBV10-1	ASRGDREADEQY
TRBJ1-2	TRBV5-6	ASISGGVNYGYT
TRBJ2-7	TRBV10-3	AGGRDSKEQY
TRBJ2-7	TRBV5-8	ASKQGANEQY
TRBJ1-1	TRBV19	ASSIATGGTEAF
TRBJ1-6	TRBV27	ASSLGTVYNSPLH
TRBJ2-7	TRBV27	ASSSYLRRRDEQY
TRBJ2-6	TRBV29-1	SACLGSGAGANVLT
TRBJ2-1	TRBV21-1	ASSQSGTPGYNEQF
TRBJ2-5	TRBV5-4	ASSLGGGAGETQY
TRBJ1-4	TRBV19	ASSTRTGYEKLF
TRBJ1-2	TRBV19	ASSIGDGYT
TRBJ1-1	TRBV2	ADNIRDRGGTEAF
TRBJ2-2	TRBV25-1	ASSAGLAELGVAGELF
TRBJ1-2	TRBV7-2	ASSLSVGQHYGYT
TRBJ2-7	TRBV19	ASSPAGTGSYEQY
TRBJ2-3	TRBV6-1	ASSEGPSTDTQY
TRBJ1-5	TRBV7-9	ASSEQGGQPQH
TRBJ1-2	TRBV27	ASSLAQNYGYT
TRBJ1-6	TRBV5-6	ASSFPTANSPLH
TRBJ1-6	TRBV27	ASSLSDSSPLH
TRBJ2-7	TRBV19	ASRKWGQEQY
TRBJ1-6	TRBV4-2	ASSQEPGGTSPLH
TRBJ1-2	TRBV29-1	SVQGSNLNYGYT
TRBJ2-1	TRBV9	ASSVGGGRSNEQF
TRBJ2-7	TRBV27	ASSPPSRGHREQY
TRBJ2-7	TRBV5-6	ASGTGLSYEQY
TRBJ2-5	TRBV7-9	ASSPRLVQETQY
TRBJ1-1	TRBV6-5	ASSYHSQGANTEAF
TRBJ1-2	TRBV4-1	ASSRGTGEVYYGYT
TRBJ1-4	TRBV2	ASSQGINEKLF
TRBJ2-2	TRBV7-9	ASSQSGGAAGELF
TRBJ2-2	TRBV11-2	ASSPTGGWSDTGELF